The clone carrying this T cell receptor (beta chain) was picked up a small number of times. Germline loops: CDR1 LGHNA, CDR2 YSLEER. This CDR3 is built from 17 residues. The V segment lost 0 bases and the J segment 4 bases; nucleotides outside the gene matches: 10. The data stem from a study of tumor-infiltrating lymphocytes in primary liver carcinoma. With approximately 500 ng total RNA as template and a constant-region primer, TCR beta cDNA was made. Each TCR beta library was derived from three nested multiplex PCR rounds that employed slightly modified ARM-PCR. For around 10 cycles apiece, the opening two PCR rounds ran with TRBV1-TRBV30 forward primers and a C-beta reverse primer. Each CDR3 protein is one row after TCRdb ran MiXCR on the multiplex PCR reads. This repertoire shows 55,000 to 65,000 distinct CDR3 sequences, less than 75% found once; its top ten account for 55% to 70%. From unsorted bulk tissue weighing roughly 17-32 mg, DNA and RNA were co-extracted.

The receptor comes from a man aged 35-49 years with primary liver carcinoma and hepatitis B virus infection. The chain joins TRBV4-3 to TRBJ2-7; 9 bases agree with TRBD1. Sequencing used liver tumor tissue from sampling region 2. Described subset: tumor region T2, inferior pole. The CDR3 DNA sequence: TGCGCCAGCAGCCAAGAAGCACCCGGGACAGGGCGGTACGAGCAGTACTTC. This codes for CASSQEAPGTGRYEQYF.